Given below is one T cell receptor (beta chain) in context. Its antigen is not known. Sequencing was performed with immunoSEQ multiplex PCR; in TCRdb, only in-frame clones are kept and a portion is missing. The table includes tens of thousands of clones, over 85% detected once. This entry belongs to a study of cytomegalovirus exposure and HLA in healthy donors. Study results and caveats: Cytomegalovirus-associated status was assigned to approximately 160 TCR beta chains.

Sequencing was performed on PBMCs. This receptor was taken from a man aged 18 to 29 in good health and CMV-seronegative.

CDR3 sequence reads: CASRLAGSSYEQYF. Written as DNA, the CDR3 is TGTGCCAGTAGACTAGCGGGGTCCTCCTACGAGCAGTACTTC. The gene calls are TRBV28 and TRBJ2-7, with TRBD2 matching over 11 bases. The CDR3 extends over 14 amino acids. J lost 0 bases, V lost 9 bases, and 4 bases had no gene match. The V gene's germline CDR1 is MDHEN and CDR2 SYDVKM.